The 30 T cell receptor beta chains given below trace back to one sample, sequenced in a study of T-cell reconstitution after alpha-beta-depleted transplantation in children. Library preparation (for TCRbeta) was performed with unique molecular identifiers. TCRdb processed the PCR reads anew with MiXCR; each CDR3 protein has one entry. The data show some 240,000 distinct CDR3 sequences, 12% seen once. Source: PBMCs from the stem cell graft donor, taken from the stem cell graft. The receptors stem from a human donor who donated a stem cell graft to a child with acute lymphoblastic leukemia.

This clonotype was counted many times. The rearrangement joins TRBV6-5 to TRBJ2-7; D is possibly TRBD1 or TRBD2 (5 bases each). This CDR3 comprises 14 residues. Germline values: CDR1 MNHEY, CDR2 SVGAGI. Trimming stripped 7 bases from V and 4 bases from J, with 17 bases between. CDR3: CASILTGTLYEQYF. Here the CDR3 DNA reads TGTGCCAGCATCCTTACCGGGACCCTTTACGAGCAGTACTTC.

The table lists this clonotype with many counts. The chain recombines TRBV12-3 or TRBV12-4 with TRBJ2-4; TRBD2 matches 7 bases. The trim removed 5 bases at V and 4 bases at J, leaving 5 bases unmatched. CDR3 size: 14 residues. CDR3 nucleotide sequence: TGTGCCAGCAGTGGAGCGGGGCCTAAAAACATTCAGTACTTC. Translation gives CASSGAGPKNIQYF.

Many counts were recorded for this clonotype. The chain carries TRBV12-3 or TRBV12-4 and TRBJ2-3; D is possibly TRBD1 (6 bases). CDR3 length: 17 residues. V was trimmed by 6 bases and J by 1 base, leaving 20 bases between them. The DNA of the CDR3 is TGTGCCAGCAGCCCATTACTAGGAGCAGGGGGCACAGATACGCAGTATTTT. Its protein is CASSPLLGAGGTDTQYF.

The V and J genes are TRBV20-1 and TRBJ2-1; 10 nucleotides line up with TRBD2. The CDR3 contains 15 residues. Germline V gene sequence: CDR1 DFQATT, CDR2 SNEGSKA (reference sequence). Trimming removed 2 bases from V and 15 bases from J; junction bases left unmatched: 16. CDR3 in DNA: TGCAGTGCTAGACCCCTGCGACTAGCGGGCCATCTCGGGTTCTTC. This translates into CSARPLRLAGHLGFF.

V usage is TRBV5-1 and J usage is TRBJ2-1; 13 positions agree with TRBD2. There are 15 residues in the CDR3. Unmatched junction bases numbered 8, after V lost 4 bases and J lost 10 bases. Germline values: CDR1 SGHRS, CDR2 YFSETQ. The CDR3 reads CASSVTSGRSTEQFF. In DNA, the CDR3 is TGCGCCAGCAGCGTGACTAGCGGGAGGTCGACCGAGCAGTTCTTC. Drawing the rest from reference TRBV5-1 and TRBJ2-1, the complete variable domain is KAGVTQTPRYLIKTRGQQVTLSCSPISGHRSVSWYQQTPGQGLQFLFEYFSETQRNKGNFPGRFSGRQFSNSRSEMNVSTLELGDSALYLCASSVTSGRSTEQFFGPGTRLTVL.

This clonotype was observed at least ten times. The CDR3 region is CASPRGAYEQYF. Here the CDR3 DNA reads TGTGCCAGCCCCCGCGGGGCCTACGAGCAGTACTTC. J is TRBJ2-7 and V is TRBV3-1; possible D gene TRBD2, 6 bases. Between the trimmed V and J ends, which lost 8 bases and 2 bases, there was a span of 10 bases. Germline CDR1 reads LGHDT; CDR2 reads YNNKEL (reference sequence). The CDR3 consists of 12 residues.

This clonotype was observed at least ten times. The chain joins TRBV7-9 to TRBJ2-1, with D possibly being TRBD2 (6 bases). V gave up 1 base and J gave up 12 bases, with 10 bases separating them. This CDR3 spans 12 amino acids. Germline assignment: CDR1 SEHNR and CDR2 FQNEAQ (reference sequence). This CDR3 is CASSLGSGGQFF. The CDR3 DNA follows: TGTGCCAGCAGCTTAGGGTCCGGGGGGCAGTTCTTC.

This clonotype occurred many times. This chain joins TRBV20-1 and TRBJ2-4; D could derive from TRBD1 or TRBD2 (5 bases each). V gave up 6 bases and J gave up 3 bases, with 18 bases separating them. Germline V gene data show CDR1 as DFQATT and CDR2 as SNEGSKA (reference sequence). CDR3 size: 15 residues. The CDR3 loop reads CSASDIARGKNIQYF. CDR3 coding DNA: TGCAGTGCCTCCGACATAGCGAGGGGCAAAAACATTCAGTACTTC.

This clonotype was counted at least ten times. Here the CDR3 reads CASSLQGLQETQYF. In DNA form, the CDR3 reads TGTGCCAGCAGCTTACAGGGGCTACAAGAGACCCAGTACTTC. The V and J genes are TRBV7-9 and TRBJ2-5; possible D gene TRBD1, 6 bases. This CDR3 comprises 14 residues. Trimming removed 2 bases at V and 2 bases at J, with 9 bases between. CDR1 SEHNR and CDR2 FQNEAQ come from the germline V gene (reference sequence).

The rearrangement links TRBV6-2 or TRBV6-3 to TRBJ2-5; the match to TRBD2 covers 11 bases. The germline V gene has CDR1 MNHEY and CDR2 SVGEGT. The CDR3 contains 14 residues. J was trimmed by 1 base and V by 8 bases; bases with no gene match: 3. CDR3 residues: CASALAGVQETQYF. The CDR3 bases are TGTGCCAGCGCACTAGCGGGAGTCCAAGAGACCCAGTACTTC.

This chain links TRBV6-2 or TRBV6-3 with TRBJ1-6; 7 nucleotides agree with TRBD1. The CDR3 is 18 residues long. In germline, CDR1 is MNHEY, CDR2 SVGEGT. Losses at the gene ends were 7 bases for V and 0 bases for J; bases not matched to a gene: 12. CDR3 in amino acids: CASTKSTGLRSYNSPLHF. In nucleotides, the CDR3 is TGTGCCAGCACCAAATCGACAGGGCTCCGCTCCTATAATTCACCCCTCCACTTT.

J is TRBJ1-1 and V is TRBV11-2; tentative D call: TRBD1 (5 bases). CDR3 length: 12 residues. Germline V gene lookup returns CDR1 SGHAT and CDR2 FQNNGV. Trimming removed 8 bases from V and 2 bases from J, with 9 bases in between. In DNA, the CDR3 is TGTGCCAGCCAGCAGGGAAACACTGAAGCTTTCTTT. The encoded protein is CASQQGNTEAFF.

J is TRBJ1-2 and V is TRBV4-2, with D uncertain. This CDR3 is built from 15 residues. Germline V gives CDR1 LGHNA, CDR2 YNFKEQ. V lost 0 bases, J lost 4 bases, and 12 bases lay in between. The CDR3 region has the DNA TGTGCCAGCAGCCAAGAGCACGCGCCTCCCTATGGCTACACCTTC. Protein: CASSQEHAPPYGYTF.

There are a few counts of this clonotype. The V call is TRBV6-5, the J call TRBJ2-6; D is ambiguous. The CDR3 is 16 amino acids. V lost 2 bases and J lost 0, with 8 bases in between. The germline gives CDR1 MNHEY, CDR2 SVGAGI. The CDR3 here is CASSYPPGSGANVLTF. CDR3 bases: TGTGCCAGCAGTTACCCCCCAGGCTCTGGGGCCAACGTCCTGACTTTC.

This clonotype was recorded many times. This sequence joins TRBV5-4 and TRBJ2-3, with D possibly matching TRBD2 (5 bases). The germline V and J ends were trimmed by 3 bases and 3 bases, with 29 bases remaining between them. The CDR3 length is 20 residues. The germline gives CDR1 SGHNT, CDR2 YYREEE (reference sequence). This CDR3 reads CASSSLRGRVYVMRTDTQYF. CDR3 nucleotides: TGTGCCAGCAGCTCTCTCCGGGGAAGGGTCTACGTAATGAGAACAGATACGCAGTATTTT.

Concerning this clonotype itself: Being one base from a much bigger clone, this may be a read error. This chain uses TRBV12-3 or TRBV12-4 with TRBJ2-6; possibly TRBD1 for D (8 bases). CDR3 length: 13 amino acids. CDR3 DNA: TGTGCCAGCGACAGGGGAGGGGCCAACGGCCTGACTTTC. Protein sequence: CASDRGGANGLTF.

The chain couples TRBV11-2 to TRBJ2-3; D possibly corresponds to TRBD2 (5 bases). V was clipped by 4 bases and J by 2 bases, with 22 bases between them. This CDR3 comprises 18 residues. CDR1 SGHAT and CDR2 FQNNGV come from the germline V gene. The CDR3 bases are TGTGCCAGCAGCTCCTGGCCACCTCCGGGGAAAGTCACAGATACGCAGTATTTT. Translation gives CASSSWPPPGKVTDTQYF.

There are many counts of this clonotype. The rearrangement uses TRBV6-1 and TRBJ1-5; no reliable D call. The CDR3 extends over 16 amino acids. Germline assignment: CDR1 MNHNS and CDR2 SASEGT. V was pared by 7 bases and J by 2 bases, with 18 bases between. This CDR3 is CASNPGRERGNQPQHF. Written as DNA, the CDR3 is TGTGCCAGCAATCCTGGGAGGGAGCGTGGCAATCAGCCCCAGCATTTT.

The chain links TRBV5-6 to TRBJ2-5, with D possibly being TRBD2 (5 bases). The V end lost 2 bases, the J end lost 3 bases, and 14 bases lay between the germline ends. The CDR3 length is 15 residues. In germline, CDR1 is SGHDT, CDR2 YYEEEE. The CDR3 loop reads CASSFGLNQEETQYF. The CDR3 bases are TGTGCCAGCAGCTTTGGACTCAATCAGGAAGAGACCCAGTACTTC.

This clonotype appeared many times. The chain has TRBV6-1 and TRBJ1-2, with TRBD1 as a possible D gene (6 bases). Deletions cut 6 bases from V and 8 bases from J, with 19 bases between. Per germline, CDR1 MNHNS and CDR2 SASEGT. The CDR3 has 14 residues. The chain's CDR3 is CASRPTGTRLGYTF. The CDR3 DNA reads TGTGCCAGCAGACCTACCGGGACAAGACTGGGCTACACCTTC.

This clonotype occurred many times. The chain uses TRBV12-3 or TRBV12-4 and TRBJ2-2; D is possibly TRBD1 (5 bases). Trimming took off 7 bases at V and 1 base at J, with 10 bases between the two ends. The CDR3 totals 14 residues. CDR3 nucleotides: TGTGCCAGCATCATCGACAGGAACACCGGGGAGCTGTTTTTT. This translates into CASIIDRNTGELFF.

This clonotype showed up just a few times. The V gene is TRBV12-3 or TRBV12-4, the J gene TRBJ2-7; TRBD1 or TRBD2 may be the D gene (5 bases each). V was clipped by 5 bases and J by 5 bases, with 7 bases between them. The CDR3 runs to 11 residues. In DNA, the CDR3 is TGTGCCAGCAGTGGGGGACACGAGCAGTACTTC. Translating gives CASSGGHEQYF.

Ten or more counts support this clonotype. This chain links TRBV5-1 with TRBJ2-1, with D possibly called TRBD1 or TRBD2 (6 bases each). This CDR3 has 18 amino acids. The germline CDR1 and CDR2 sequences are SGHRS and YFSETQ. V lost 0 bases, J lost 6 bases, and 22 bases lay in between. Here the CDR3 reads CASSLGQRGTPRGNEQFF. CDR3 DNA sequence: TGCGCCAGCAGCTTGGGCCAACGCGGGACACCTCGGGGCAATGAGCAGTTCTTC.

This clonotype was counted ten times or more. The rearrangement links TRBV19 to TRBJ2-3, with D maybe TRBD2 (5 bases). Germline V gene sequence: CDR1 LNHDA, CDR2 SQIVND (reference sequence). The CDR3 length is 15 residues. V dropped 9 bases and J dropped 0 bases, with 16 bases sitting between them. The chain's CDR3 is CASSSGSFSTDTQYF. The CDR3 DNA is TGTGCCAGCTCCAGCGGATCCTTTAGCACAGATACGCAGTATTTT.

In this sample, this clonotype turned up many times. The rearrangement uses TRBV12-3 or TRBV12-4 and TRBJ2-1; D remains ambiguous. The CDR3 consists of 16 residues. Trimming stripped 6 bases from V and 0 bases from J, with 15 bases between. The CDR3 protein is CASRGVGQSSYNEQFF. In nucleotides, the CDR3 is TGTGCCAGCAGAGGAGTTGGGCAGAGCTCCTACAATGAGCAGTTCTTC.

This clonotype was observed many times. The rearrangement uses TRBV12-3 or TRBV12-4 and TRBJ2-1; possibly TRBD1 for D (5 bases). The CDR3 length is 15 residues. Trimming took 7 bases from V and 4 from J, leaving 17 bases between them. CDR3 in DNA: TGTGCCAGCAACCACAGGTTAGGGTTGTACAATGAGCAGTTCTTC. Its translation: CASNHRLGLYNEQFF.

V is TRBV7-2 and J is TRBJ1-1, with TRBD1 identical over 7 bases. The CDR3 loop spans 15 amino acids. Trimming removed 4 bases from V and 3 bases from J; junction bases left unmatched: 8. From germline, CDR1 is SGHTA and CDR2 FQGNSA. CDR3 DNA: TGTGCCAGCAGCTCTTCCTACAGGGGTCACACTGAAGCTTTCTTT. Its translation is CASSSSYRGHTEAFF.

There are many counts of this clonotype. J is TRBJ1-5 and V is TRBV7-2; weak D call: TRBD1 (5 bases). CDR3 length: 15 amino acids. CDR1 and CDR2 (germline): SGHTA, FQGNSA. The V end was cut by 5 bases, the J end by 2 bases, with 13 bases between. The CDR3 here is CASSPLSGGNQPQHF. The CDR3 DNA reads TGTGCCAGCAGCCCGCTTTCGGGGGGCAATCAGCCCCAGCATTTT.

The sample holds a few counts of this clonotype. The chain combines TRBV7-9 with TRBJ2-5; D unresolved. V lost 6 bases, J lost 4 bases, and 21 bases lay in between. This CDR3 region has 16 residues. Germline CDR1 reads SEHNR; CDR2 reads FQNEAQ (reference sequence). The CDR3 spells CASSSPPGSERETQYF. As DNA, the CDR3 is TGTGCCAGCAGTTCTCCACCGGGCTCCGAGAGAGAGACCCAGTACTTC.

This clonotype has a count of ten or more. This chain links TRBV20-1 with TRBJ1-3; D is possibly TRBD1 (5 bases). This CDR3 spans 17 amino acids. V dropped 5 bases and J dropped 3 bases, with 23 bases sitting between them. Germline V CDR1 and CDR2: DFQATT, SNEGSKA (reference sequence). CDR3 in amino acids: CSAYTMTDTRGGNTIYF. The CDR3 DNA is TGCAGTGCTTATACGATGACGGACACTAGGGGTGGAAACACCATATATTTT.